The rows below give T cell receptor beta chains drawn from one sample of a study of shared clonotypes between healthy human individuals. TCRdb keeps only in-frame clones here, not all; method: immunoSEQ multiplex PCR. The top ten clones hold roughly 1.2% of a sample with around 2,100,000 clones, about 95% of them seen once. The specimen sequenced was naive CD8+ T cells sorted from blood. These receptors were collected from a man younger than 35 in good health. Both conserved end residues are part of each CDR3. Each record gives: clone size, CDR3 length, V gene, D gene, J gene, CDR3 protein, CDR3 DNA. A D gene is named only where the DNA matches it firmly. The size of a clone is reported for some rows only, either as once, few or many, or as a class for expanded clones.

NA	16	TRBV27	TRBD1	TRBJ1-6	CASSLYTGGHNSPLHF	TGTGCCAGCAGTTTATACACAGGGGGCCATAATTCACCCCTCCACTTT
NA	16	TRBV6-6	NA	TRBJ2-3	CASSYFWAGRTDTQYF	TGTGCCAGCAGTTACTTCTGGGCAGGGAGGACAGATACGCAGTATTTT
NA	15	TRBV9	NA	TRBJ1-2	CASSVVAGTGYGYTF	TGTGCCAGCAGCGTAGTGGCAGGAACTGGATATGGCTACACCTTC
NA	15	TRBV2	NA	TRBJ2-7	CASSSLRGVPYEQYF	TGTGCCAGCAGTTCCCTAAGGGGGGTCCCCTACGAGCAGTACTTC
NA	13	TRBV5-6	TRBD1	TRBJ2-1	CASSLGQGDEQFF	TGTGCCAGCAGCTTGGGACAGGGAGATGAGCAGTTCTTC
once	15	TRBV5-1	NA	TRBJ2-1	CASSLAGGIYNEQFF	TGCGCCAGCAGCTTGGCAGGGGGGATCTACAATGAGCAGTTCTTC
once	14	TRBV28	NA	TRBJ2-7	CASSFPGTSYEQYF	TGTGCCAGCAGTTTCCCCGGGACAAGCTACGAGCAGTACTTC
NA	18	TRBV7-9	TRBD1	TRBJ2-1	CASSLWDREKGRHNEQFF	TGTGCCAGCAGCTTATGGGACAGGGAGAAGGGGAGGCACAATGAGCAGTTCTTC
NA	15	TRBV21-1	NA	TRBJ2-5	CASSKVGTYQETQYF	TGTGCCAGCAGCAAAGTAGGAACATACCAAGAGACCCAGTACTTC
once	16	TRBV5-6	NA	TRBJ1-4	CASSLGAGGRTEKLFF	TGTGCCAGCAGCTTGGGGGCTGGGGGCCGAACTGAAAAACTGTTTTTT
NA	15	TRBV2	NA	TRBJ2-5	CASSEARQYRETQYF	TGTGCCAGCAGTGAAGCGCGACAATATAGGGAGACCCAGTACTTC
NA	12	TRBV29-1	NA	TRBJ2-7	CSVEAGSHEQYF	TGCAGCGTTGAAGCAGGGTCCCACGAGCAGTACTTC
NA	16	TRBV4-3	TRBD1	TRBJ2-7	CASSQDIGTEYYEQYF	TGCGCCAGCAGCCAAGATATAGGGACAGAGTACTACGAGCAGTACTTC
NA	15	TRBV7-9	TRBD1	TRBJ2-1	CASSLAQGSYNEQFF	TGTGCCAGCAGCTTAGCACAGGGGTCCTACAATGAGCAGTTCTTC
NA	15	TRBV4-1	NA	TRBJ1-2	CASSQEHSYNYGYTF	TGCGCCAGCAGCCAAGAACACAGTTACAACTATGGCTACACCTTC
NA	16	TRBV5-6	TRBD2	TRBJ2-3	CASIAEGLAGGDTQYF	TGTGCCAGCATCGCTGAAGGACTAGCGGGAGGGGATACGCAGTATTTT
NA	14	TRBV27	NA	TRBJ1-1	CASNGQEDNTEAFF	TGTGCCAGCAACGGGCAGGAAGATAACACTGAAGCTTTCTTT
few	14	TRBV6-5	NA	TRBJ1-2	CASSYSPANYGYTF	TGTGCCAGCAGTTACTCGCCAGCTAACTATGGCTACACCTTC
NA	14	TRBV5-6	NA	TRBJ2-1	CASSLGDSYNEQFF	TGTGCCAGCAGCTTGGGGGACTCTTACAATGAGCAGTTCTTC
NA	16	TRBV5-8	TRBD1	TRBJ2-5	CASSLGTGGIAETQYF	TGTGCCAGCAGCTTGGGGACAGGGGGTATTGCGGAGACCCAGTACTTC
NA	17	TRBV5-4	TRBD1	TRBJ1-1	CASSWGATGVVNTEAFF	TGTGCCAGCAGCTGGGGAGCGACAGGGGTCGTGAACACTGAAGCTTTCTTT
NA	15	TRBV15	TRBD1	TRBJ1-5	CATSIGTGVIQPQHF	TGTGCCACCAGCATCGGGACAGGGGTTATACAGCCCCAGCATTTT
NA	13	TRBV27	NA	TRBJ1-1	CASSYAENTEAFF	TGTGCCAGCAGTTATGCGGAGAACACTGAAGCTTTCTTT
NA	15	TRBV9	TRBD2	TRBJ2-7	CASTEGTSGSNEQYF	TGTGCCAGCACCGAAGGGACTAGCGGGAGTAACGAGCAGTACTTC
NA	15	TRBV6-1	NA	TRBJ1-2	CASTKTSQGVYGYTF	TGTGCCAGCACCAAAACCTCGCAGGGAGTCTATGGCTACACCTTC
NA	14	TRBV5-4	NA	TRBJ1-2	CASSLWAFSDGYTF	TGTGCCAGCAGCTTGTGGGCCTTCTCTGACGGCTACACCTTC
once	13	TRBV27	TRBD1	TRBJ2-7	CASSLGTEYEQYF	TGTGCCAGCAGTTTAGGGACAGAGTACGAGCAGTACTTC
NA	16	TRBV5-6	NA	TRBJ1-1	CASSLGVSTRVTEAFF	TGTGCCAGCAGCTTGGGAGTGTCGACACGAGTCACTGAAGCTTTCTTT
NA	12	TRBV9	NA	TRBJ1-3	CASSGGENTIYF	TGTGCCAGCAGCGGGGGAGAGAACACCATATATTTT
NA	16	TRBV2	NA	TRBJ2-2	CASRLRLETNTGELFF	TGTGCCAGCAGGCTCCGACTAGAGACGAACACCGGGGAGCTGTTTTTT
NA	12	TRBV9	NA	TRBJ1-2	CASSVEGGSYTF	TGTGCCAGCAGCGTAGAAGGGGGAAGCTACACCTTC
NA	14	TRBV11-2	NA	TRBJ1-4	CASSLEADNEKLFF	TGTGCCAGCAGCTTAGAAGCGGATAATGAAAAACTGTTTTTT
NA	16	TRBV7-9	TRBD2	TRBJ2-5	CASSSLIGLAGETQYF	TGTGCCAGCAGCTCCCTAATAGGACTAGCGGGAGAGACCCAATACTTC
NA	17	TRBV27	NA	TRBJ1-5	CASRWGGAGAGNQPQHF	TGTGCCAGCAGGTGGGGGGGGGCCGGTGCGGGCAATCAGCCCCAGCATTTT
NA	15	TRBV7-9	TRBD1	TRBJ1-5	CASSFRQGLRGPQHF	TGTGCCAGCAGCTTTCGACAGGGCCTGAGGGGGCCCCAGCATTTT
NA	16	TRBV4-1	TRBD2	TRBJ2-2	CASSQEPSGRTGELFF	TGCGCCAGCAGCCAAGAGCCCAGCGGGAGGACCGGGGAGCTGTTTTTT
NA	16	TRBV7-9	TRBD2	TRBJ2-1	CASSLASGGDWYEQFF	TGTGCCAGCAGCTTAGCCAGCGGGGGGGATTGGTATGAGCAGTTCTTC
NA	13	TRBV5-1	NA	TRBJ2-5	CASSPRGGETQYF	TGCGCCAGCAGCCCCAGGGGTGGGGAGACCCAGTACTTC
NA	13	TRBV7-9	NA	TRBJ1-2	CASSLSEDYGYTF	TGTGCCAGCAGCTTGTCAGAGGACTATGGCTACACCTTC
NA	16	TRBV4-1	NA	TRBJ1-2	CASSQGVDLDFFGYTF	TGCGCCAGCAGCCAAGGGGTGGATCTGGACTTCTTTGGCTACACCTTC
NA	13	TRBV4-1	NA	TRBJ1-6	CASSQAGGSPLHF	TGCGCCAGCAGCCAAGCTGGGGGGTCACCCCTCCACTTT
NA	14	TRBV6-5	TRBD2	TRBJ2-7	CASSYAGGGNEQYF	TGTGCCAGCAGTTATGCGGGGGGCGGGAACGAGCAGTACTTC
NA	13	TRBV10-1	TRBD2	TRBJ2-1	CASSFTSGSEQFF	TGCGCCAGCAGTTTTACTAGCGGGAGTGAGCAGTTCTTC
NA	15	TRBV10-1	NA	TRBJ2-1	CASSSGTLSYNEQFF	TGCGCCAGCAGTTCCGGGACTTTGTCCTACAATGAGCAGTTCTTC
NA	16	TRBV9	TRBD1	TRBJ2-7	CASSVESPTGDYEQYF	TGTGCCAGCAGCGTAGAGTCCCCGACAGGGGACTACGAGCAGTACTTC
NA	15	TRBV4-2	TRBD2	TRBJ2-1	CASSHGTSGGGEQFF	TGTGCCAGCAGCCACGGGACTAGCGGGGGAGGGGAGCAGTTCTTC
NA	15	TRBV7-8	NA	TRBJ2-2	CASSLRVGGTGELFF	TGTGCCAGCAGCCTCCGGGTGGGGGGTACCGGGGAGCTGTTTTTT
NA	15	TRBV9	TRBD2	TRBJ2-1	CASSVGLAGYNEQFF	TGTGCCAGCAGCGTCGGGCTAGCGGGATACAATGAGCAGTTCTTC
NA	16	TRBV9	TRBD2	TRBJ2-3	CASSGLAGGYTDTQYF	TGTGCCAGCAGCGGACTAGCGGGAGGGTACACAGATACGCAGTATTTT
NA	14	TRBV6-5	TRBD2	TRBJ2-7	CASSFSSGRTEQYF	TGTGCCAGCAGTTTCTCTAGCGGGAGAACCGAGCAGTACTTC
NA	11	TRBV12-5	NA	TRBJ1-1	CASGFSDEAFF	TGTGCTAGTGGTTTTTCTGATGAAGCTTTCTTT
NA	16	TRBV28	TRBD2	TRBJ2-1	CASSLRGGPSYNEQFF	TGTGCCAGCAGTTTGCGGGGGGGCCCTTCCTACAATGAGCAGTTCTTC
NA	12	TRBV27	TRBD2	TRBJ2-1	CASSGLAGEQFF	TGTGCCAGCAGTGGACTAGCGGGGGAGCAGTTCTTC
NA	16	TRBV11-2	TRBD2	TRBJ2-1	CASSLFGEGLYNEQFF	TGTGCCAGCAGCTTATTCGGGGAGGGCCTTTACAATGAGCAGTTCTTC
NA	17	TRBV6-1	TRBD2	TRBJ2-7	CASSESRAGGNSYEQYF	TGTGCCAGCAGTGAAAGTCGGGCGGGGGGAAACTCCTACGAGCAGTACTTC
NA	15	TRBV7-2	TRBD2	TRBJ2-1	CASSLVNGGYNEQFF	TGTGCCAGCAGCTTAGTAAACGGGGGGTACAATGAGCAGTTCTTC
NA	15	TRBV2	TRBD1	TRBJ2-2	CASSERGPITGELFF	TGTGCCAGCAGTGAGAGGGGGCCGATCACCGGGGAGCTGTTTTTT
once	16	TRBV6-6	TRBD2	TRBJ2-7	CASSYGVGTSTHEQYF	TGTGCCAGCAGTTACGGTGTAGGGACTAGCACTCACGAGCAGTACTTC
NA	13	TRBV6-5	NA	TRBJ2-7	CASSVDSSYEQYF	TGTGCCAGCAGCGTGGACAGCTCCTACGAGCAGTACTTC